This note documents a single TCR beta chain sequence. Its matching antigen is unknown. Germline lookup yields CDR1 LNHDA and CDR2 SQIVND (reference sequence). CDR3 length equals 15 residues. V was cut by 3 bases and J by 6 bases, with 17 bases left in between. This sample stems from a study of cytomegalovirus exposure and HLA in healthy donors. Study conclusions and caveats: In a later analysis, CMV-associated beta chains were mostly HLA-associated, it appeared. Among immune exposure information, only CMV serostatus was available.

13 Jbeta primers and 60 Vbeta primers were used for the PCR. How the authors handled the data: About 10 million shared chains were among approximately 87 million unique TCR beta chains counted in a later analysis. Only in-frame clones appear in the TCRdb table, and some are missing; sequencing was by immunoSEQ multiplex PCR. That table furnishes V, J and clone size, whereas the DNA furnished D and trimming. This table has roughly 150,000 clones, roughly 84% appearing once. The material sequenced was PBMCs. This TCR was recovered from a boy aged 2 to 9 in good health and CMV-seronegative. The chain carries TRBV19 and TRBJ1-1; a weak D match, TRBD1 (5 bases). The CDR3 coding sequence is TGTGCCAGTAGTATTTCGGCAGGGAGGCGCGCTGAAGCTTTCTTT. Translated: CASSISAGRRAEAFF.